This T cell receptor (beta chain) was retrieved from a study of neurological immune-mediated disorders. Synthesis of cDNA was accomplished via 5'RACE employing 10-nucleotide random UMIs. Using its own MiXCR run on the 5' RACE reads, TCRdb lists one record per CDR3 protein. The repertoire includes roughly 60,000 distinct CDR3 sequences, approximately 3.5% of them detected once, and approximately 3.3% sits in the top ten. The length of the CDR3 is 19 residues. With V trimmed by 1 base and J by 4 bases, 17 bases remained unmatched. Germline V gene lookup returns CDR1 ENHRY and CDR2 SYGVKD. The chain uses TRBV10-3 and TRBJ1-2, with 8 positions matching TRBD1. Material for sequencing was PBMCs. This sequence was found in a woman between 25 and 40 years old with multiple sclerosis. CDR3 in amino acids: CAISELGQDPTPGFYGYTF. In nucleotides, the CDR3 is TGTGCCATCAGTGAGTTGGGACAGGACCCAACCCCGGGATTCTATGGCTACACCTTC.